The table lists the clone carrying this TCR beta chain with many counts. TCRdb re-analysed the RT-PCR reads in MiXCR, keeping a single row per CDR3 protein. The table has around 700,000 distinct CDR3 sequences, 12% to 15% seen once; the top ten hold 3.6%. The sample was memory CD4+ T cells from blood. This clonotype originated in a female donor in good health, serving as a healthy control.

For the CDR3, the DNA is TGTGCCAGCGGAATGAATCAGCCCCAGCATTTT. The encoded protein is CASGMNQPQHF. The chain links TRBV27 to TRBJ1-5; D remains ambiguous. The CDR3 sequence is 11 residues long. V was shortened by 8 bases and J by 4 bases, with 6 bases between the two germline ends. CDR1 and CDR2 (germline): MNHEY, SMNVEV (reference sequence).